The 11 T cell receptor beta chains listed next were all sequenced from one sample in a study of blood T cell repertoires in COVID-19. Measured with immunoSEQ multiplex PCR; TCRdb has only the in-frame clones, and not every one. The table shows about 95,000 clones, with about four fifths occurring only once. The sequenced sample consisted of peripheral blood. All receptors derive from an older man with COVID-19, enrolled during active disease.

This clone was observed a few times. The chain recombines TRBV9 with TRBJ1-2; 8 nucleotides align to TRBD1. The CDR3 length is 13 residues. V shed 4 bases, J shed 8 bases, and the junction held 7 bases outside the gene matches. Germline CDR1 and CDR2: SGDLS and YYNGEE. Here the CDR3 reads CASSPTGVRGYTF. In DNA form, the CDR3 reads TGTGCCAGCAGCCCGACAGGGGTGAGGGGCTACACCTTC.

V is TRBV6-2 or TRBV6-3 and J is TRBJ1-2; 7 bases match TRBD1. The CDR3 is 16 residues long. In germline, CDR1 is MNHEY, CDR2 SVGEGT. Trimming at V came to 5 bases and at J to 4 bases, leaving 13 bases not matched to a gene. The CDR3 DNA is TGTGCCAGCAGTGACCATGAGGGGGCGCGAGTCTATGGCTACACCTTC. It codes for CASSDHEGARVYGYTF.

The genes are TRBV9 and TRBJ2-7; 14 nucleotides line up with TRBD2. J lost 4 bases, V lost 4 bases, and 1 base had no gene match. This CDR3 has 14 amino acids. Looked up from germline, CDR1 is SGDLS and CDR2 is YYNGEE. CDR3 residues: CASSRTSGGYEQYF. CDR3 nucleotide sequence: TGTGCCAGCAGCCGGACTAGCGGGGGGTACGAGCAGTACTTC.

This chain uses TRBV10-3 with TRBJ2-7, with 8 bases that match TRBD1. J lost 0 bases, V lost 0 bases, and 10 bases had no gene match. Germline V CDR1 and CDR2: ENHRY, SYGVKD. This CDR3 has 18 residues. The CDR3 nucleotides read TGTGCCATCAGTGAGTCCTTGGGACAGGCGAAACGCTCCTACGAGCAGTACTTC. Its protein product is CAISESLGQAKRSYEQYF.

This chain uses TRBV7-9 with TRBJ1-6; no firm D call. This CDR3 is built from 14 residues. In germline, CDR1 is SEHNR, CDR2 FQNEAQ (reference sequence). Deletions cut 2 bases from V and 8 bases from J, with 10 bases between. The CDR3 DNA follows: TGTGCCAGCAGCTTACAAACAGATTATTCACCCCTCCACTTT. Its protein product is CASSLQTDYSPLHF.

The chain employs TRBV6-5 and TRBJ2-1, with 14 bases aligning to TRBD2. J gave up 7 bases and V 5 bases, and 1 base lay outside the gene matches. The CDR3 has 14 residues. From germline, CDR1 is MNHEY and CDR2 SVGAGI. This CDR3 is CASSRLAGGNEQFF. As DNA, the CDR3 is TGTGCCAGCAGTAGACTAGCGGGGGGGAATGAGCAGTTCTTC.

V gene TRBV3-1 (or the pseudogene TRBV3-2) combines with J gene TRBJ2-5, with TRBD2 matching over 7 bases. Germline assignment: CDR1 LGHDT and CDR2 YNNKEL (reference sequence). Trimming at V came to 4 bases and at J to 3 bases, leaving 5 bases not matched to a gene. This CDR3 contains 14 residues. CDR3 amino acids: CASSPQLAKETQYF. Here the CDR3 DNA reads TGTGCCAGCAGCCCCCAACTAGCGAAAGAGACCCAGTACTTC.

The rearrangement links TRBV2 to TRBJ1-1, with unresolved D. The CDR3 totals 14 residues. V lost 2 bases and J lost 1, with 8 bases in between. CDR1 is SNHLY and CDR2 is FYNNEI in the germline V gene. CDR3 sequence reads: CASSEIPGNTEAFF. CDR3 coding DNA: TGTGCCAGCAGTGAAATCCCGGGGAACACTGAAGCTTTCTTT.

The CDR3 bases are TGTGCCAGCAGCCAGGGCAGGGGTAATCAGCCCCAGCATTTT. This encodes CASSQGRGNQPQHF. The rearrangement links TRBV27 to TRBJ1-5, with D possibly matching TRBD1 (6 bases). CDR3 size: 14 residues. With 6 bases removed from V and 4 bases from J, the gap between germline ends came to 13 bases. CDR1 is MNHEY and CDR2 is SMNVEV in the germline V gene (reference sequence).

In this sample, this clone turned up a few times. The chain recombines TRBV15 with TRBJ2-3, with 12 bases lining up with TRBD2. V lost 2 bases, J lost 2 bases, and 5 bases stayed unmatched. Germline CDR1 is LNHNV and CDR2 is YYDKDF (reference sequence). The CDR3 is made up of 17 amino acids. CDR3 sequence: CATSRYLAGGLTDTQYF. DNA of the CDR3: TGTGCCACCAGCAGATATCTAGCGGGGGGGCTCACAGATACGCAGTATTTT. Drawing the rest from reference TRBV15 and TRBJ2-3, the complete variable domain is DAMVIQNPRYQVTQFGKPVTLSCSQTLNHNVMYWYQQKSSQAPKLLFHYYDKDFNNEADTPDNFQSRRPNTSFCFLDIRSPGLGDTAMYLCATSRYLAGGLTDTQYFGPGTRLTVL.

The chain is built from TRBV7-3 and TRBJ2-2; possible D gene TRBD1, 6 bases. V lost 3 bases and J 0 bases, leaving 8 bases between the germline ends. The CDR3 runs 15 residues. Germline loops: CDR1 SGHTA, CDR2 FQGTGA. The CDR3 region is CASSLDRSNTGELFF. The CDR3 nucleotides read TGTGCCAGCAGCTTGGACAGATCGAACACCGGGGAGCTGTTTTTT.